The 17 T cell receptor beta chains below all came from one sample that was sequenced in a study of CD8 T cells in ankylosing spondylitis. Study results and caveats: Seven to nine highly homologous variants made up a TCR beta motif, and this motif appeared characteristic of ankylosing spondylitis blood.

Each CDR3 protein gets one entry after TCRdb re-called the 5' RACE reads with MiXCR. The sample lists about 540,000 distinct CDR3 sequences, about 13% occurring once. Antigen specificity for these receptors is unknown. The specimen was blood, either unsorted or a sorted T cell fraction (not recorded which). These TCRs come from a male donor with ankylosing spondylitis.

This clonotype was found many times. CDR3 DNA: TGTGCCAGCAGGCCCGGGACTAGCGGGAGTGGAACAGATACGCAGTATTTT. This codes for CASRPGTSGSGTDTQYF. V is TRBV12-3 or TRBV12-4 and J is TRBJ2-3, with 14 positions matching TRBD2. The CDR3 length is 17 residues. J was trimmed by 3 bases and V by 6 bases; bases with no gene match: 8.

V and J are TRBV14 and TRBJ1-5, with D maybe TRBD1 (5 bases). Germline assignment: CDR1 SGHDN and CDR2 FVKESK. Trimming took 4 bases from V and 7 from J, leaving 14 bases between them. This CDR3 region has 14 residues. CDR3 protein: CASSPRGGVQPQHF. CDR3 sequence (DNA): TGTGCCAGCAGCCCCCGGGGAGGGGTGCAGCCCCAGCATTTT.

This clonotype came up many times. This chain links TRBV14 with TRBJ2-2; D remains unclear. Germline V CDR1 and CDR2: SGHDN, FVKESK. V was pared by 1 base and J by 4 bases, with 10 bases between. CDR3 length equals 15 residues. The CDR3 DNA reads TGTGCCAGCAGCCAAGTATCTGGGATCACCGGGGAGCTGTTTTTT. Protein product: CASSQVSGITGELFF.

This clonotype was observed a handful of times. This chain connects TRBV20-1 to TRBJ1-1; D unresolved. CDR3 length: 10 residues. Germline CDR1 and CDR2: DFQATT and SNEGSKA (reference sequence). Trimming cost V 4 bases and J 1 base, with 1 base left between them. This CDR3 reads CSAKNTEAFF. The CDR3 DNA reads TGCAGTGCTAAGAACACTGAAGCTTTCTTT.

This clonotype was seen a handful of times. The CDR3 DNA follows: TGTGCCAGCGGACGATATGGTAGCGGGAGTCTCAATGAGCAGTTCTTC. It translates to CASGRYGSGSLNEQFF. J is TRBJ2-1 and V is TRBV7-8; 9 bases fit TRBD2. V trimming: 8 bases; J trimming: 6 bases; junction bases outside the gene matches: 14. The germline V gene has CDR1 SGHVS and CDR2 FQNEAQ. This CDR3 contains 16 residues. Filled out from reference TRBV7-8 and TRBJ2-1, the complete variable domain reads GAGVSQSPRYKVAKRGQDVALRCDPISGHVSLFWYQQALGQGPEFLTYFQNEAQLDKSGLPSDRFFAERPEGSVSTLKIQRTQQEDSAVYLCASGRYGSGSLNEQFFGPGTRLTVL.

The chain has TRBV20-1 and TRBJ1-4; D is undetermined. This CDR3 has 15 residues. CDR1 is DFQATT, CDR2 SNEGSKA, per germline (reference sequence). Trimming took 0 bases from V and 8 from J, leaving 16 bases between them. The CDR3 protein is CSARDMGRTGEKLFF. The CDR3 nucleotides read TGCAGTGCTAGAGATATGGGCCGGACCGGGGAAAAACTGTTTTTT.

Only a few counts were recorded for this clonotype. The CDR3 is CANPGGARPILYNEQFF. DNA of the CDR3: TGTGCCAACCCGGGGGGGGCCCGACCAATTCTCTACAATGAGCAGTTCTTC. The chain joins TRBV7-2 to TRBJ2-1; 8 positions agree with TRBD2. Unmatched junction bases numbered 17, after V lost 10 bases and J lost 3 bases. The CDR3 is 17 amino acids. Germline CDR1 is SGHTA and CDR2 is FQGNSA.

At least ten counts were recorded for this clonotype. V is TRBV12-5 and J is TRBJ2-1; D ambiguous. Trimming pared 1 base from V and 3 bases from J, leaving 4 bases between. Germline V gives CDR1 LGHNT, CDR2 FRNRAP. The CDR3 extends over 13 amino acids. CDR3 region: CASGLDSYNEQFF. In DNA, the CDR3 is TGTGCTAGTGGTTTGGACAGCTACAATGAGCAGTTCTTC.

The J gene is TRBJ1-4, the V gene TRBV12-3 or TRBV12-4, with D perhaps TRBD1 (5 bases). The V end was cut by 6 bases, the J end by 1 base, with 15 bases between. The CDR3 runs to 16 residues. CDR3 in DNA: TGTGCCAGCAGCACAATGCCGGGGGTAACTAATGAAAAACTGTTTTTT. It translates to CASSTMPGVTNEKLFF.

This clonotype showed up many times. V gene TRBV12-3 or TRBV12-4 combines with J gene TRBJ2-1; 9 nucleotides agree with TRBD2. This CDR3 is 15 amino acids long. V was pared by 7 bases and J by 4 bases, with 8 bases of the junction left unmatched. CDR3 protein: CASKTSGWTYNEQFF. CDR3 coding DNA: TGTGCCAGCAAAACTAGCGGGTGGACTTACAATGAGCAGTTCTTC.

This clonotype was seen a handful of times. The V call is TRBV3-1, the J call TRBJ1-4, with no clear D. The CDR3 runs to 14 residues. CDR1 is LGHDT and CDR2 is YNNKEL in the germline V gene (reference sequence). V shed 4 bases and J shed 8 bases, with 14 bases lying between them. CDR3 DNA: TGTGCCAGCAGCCCCGTGGGCCGGCCAGAAAAACTGTTTTTT. It is translated as CASSPVGRPEKLFF.

Only a few counts were recorded for this clonotype. This chain uses TRBV19 with TRBJ2-1, with 8 nucleotides matching TRBD2. Trimming took 3 bases from V and 4 from J; bases not matched to a gene: 5. This CDR3 contains 15 residues. Germline V gives CDR1 LNHDA, CDR2 SQIVND (reference sequence). This chain's CDR3 is CASSIDREGYNEQFF. The CDR3, as DNA: TGTGCCAGTAGTATTGATCGGGAGGGTTACAATGAGCAGTTCTTC.

The rearrangement uses TRBV7-2 and TRBJ1-6, with 7 positions matching TRBD1. Germline V lookup: CDR1 SGHTA, CDR2 FQGNSA. This CDR3 is built from 15 residues. V shed 5 bases, J shed 7 bases, and the junction held 8 bases outside the gene matches. CDR3 sequence reads: CASSLRDRSNSPLHF. CDR3 bases: TGTGCCAGCAGCCTCCGGGACAGATCGAATTCACCCCTCCACTTT.

The rearrangement uses TRBV20-1 and TRBJ2-3; TRBD2 matches at 7 bases. V shed 6 bases and J 3 bases; nucleotides not matched to a gene: 12. Germline CDR1 reads DFQATT; CDR2 reads SNEGSKA (reference sequence). The CDR3 covers 15 residues. The CDR3 DNA reads TGCAGTGCCACCTTTGCGGGAGATGGGACAGATACGCAGTATTTT. Encoded protein: CSATFAGDGTDTQYF.

This clonotype has just a few counts. The rearrangement uses TRBV7-2 and TRBJ2-5; D not resolved. Trimming took 1 base from V and 5 from J, leaving 11 bases between them. This CDR3 spans 14 amino acids. Looked up from germline, CDR1 is SGHTA and CDR2 is FQGNSA. The CDR3 DNA is TGTGCCAGCAGCTTAGTGTCCAGCAGGGAGACCCAGTACTTC. Its protein is CASSLVSSRETQYF. Drawing the rest from reference TRBV7-2 and TRBJ2-5, the complete variable domain is GAGVSQSPSNKVTEKGKDVELRCDPISGHTALYWYRQSLGQGLEFLIYFQGNSAPDKSGLPSDRFSAERTGGSVSTLTIQRTQQEDSAVYLCASSLVSSRETQYFGPGTRLLVL.

This clonotype occurred a few times. The chain is built from TRBV5-1 and TRBJ2-1, with 8 positions matching TRBD1. The CDR3 runs to 15 residues. Germline CDR1 is SGHRS and CDR2 is YFSETQ. Trimming at V came to 2 bases and at J to 7 bases, leaving 8 bases not matched to a gene. Written as DNA, the CDR3 is TGCGCCAGCAGCTTAGGGACAGGCTTTATGAATGAGCAGTTCTTC. This translates into CASSLGTGFMNEQFF.

This clonotype was observed many times. V is TRBV5-1 and J is TRBJ2-5, with 11 bases matching TRBD2. The CDR3 runs to 18 residues. CDR1 SGHRS and CDR2 YFSETQ come from the germline V gene. With V trimmed by 4 bases and J by 4 bases, 15 bases remained unmatched. The CDR3 loop is CASSLGLAGGSRGETQYF. The CDR3 DNA follows: TGCGCCAGCAGCCTAGGCCTAGCGGGAGGCTCCAGGGGAGAGACCCAGTACTTC.